Following are 22 T cell receptor beta chains from one sample sequenced in a study of blood T cell repertoires in COVID-19. Libraries were prepared by immunoSEQ multiplex PCR; TCRdb keeps only in-frame clonotypes and omits some of them. The sample yields about 210,000 clones, just over 90% seen once. The sequenced sample was peripheral blood. These receptors were collected from a man aged 30 to 45 with acute or convalescent COVID-19.

This clone has only one observation. The J gene is TRBJ1-3, the V gene TRBV28, with D perhaps matching TRBD1 (6 bases). In germline, CDR1 is MDHEN, CDR2 SYDVKM. The CDR3 is 16 residues long. V lost 3 bases and J 0 bases, leaving 12 bases between the germline ends. In DNA, the CDR3 is TGTGCCAGCAGTTTGGTGGGACATCGCTCTGGAAACACCATATATTTT. Its protein is CASSLVGHRSGNTIYF.

The V call is TRBV7-8, the J call TRBJ1-6; D is perhaps TRBD1 (6 bases). The V end lost 5 bases, the J end lost 8 bases, and 16 bases lay between the germline ends. Looked up from germline, CDR1 is SGHVS and CDR2 is FQNEAQ. This CDR3 spans 15 amino acids. The CDR3 loop is CASSTSPGAYSPLHF. The CDR3 DNA reads TGTGCCAGCAGCACGAGCCCAGGGGCTTATTCACCCCTCCACTTT.

Written as DNA, the CDR3 is TGTGCCAGCAGTTCGTCCGGGACTACCTCCTACGAGCAGTACTTC. Translation: CASSSSGTTSYEQYF. The chain employs TRBV6-5 and TRBJ2-7; 7 bases align to TRBD2. Trimming took 4 bases from V and 0 from J; bases not matched to a gene: 6. Germline lookup yields CDR1 MNHEY and CDR2 SVGAGI. The CDR3 totals 15 residues.

This chain joins TRBV25-1 and TRBJ2-5, with 9 bases that match TRBD1. Losses at the gene ends were 6 bases for V and 4 bases for J; bases not matched to a gene: 9. CDR3 length equals 15 residues. Germline values: CDR1 MGHDK, CDR2 SYGVNS. The CDR3 spells CASSRGQGSGETQYF. The CDR3, as DNA: TGTGCCAGCAGCCGGGGACAGGGATCGGGAGAGACCCAGTACTTC.

V is TRBV3-1 (or the pseudogene TRBV3-2) and J is TRBJ1-1, with D uncertain. CDR3 length equals 14 residues. CDR1 is LGHDT and CDR2 is YNNKEL in the germline V gene (reference sequence). V lost 3 bases and J 6 bases, leaving 14 bases between the germline ends. CDR3 bases: TGTGCCAGCAGCCACCCCGTTGAGGGTGCTGAAGCTTTCTTT. Its translation is CASSHPVEGAEAFF.

This chain connects TRBV28 to TRBJ2-2, with 8 bases aligning to TRBD1. The CDR3 extends over 15 amino acids. CDR1 and CDR2 (germline): MDHEN, SYDVKM. The junction had 10 bases not matched to a gene; V was cut back by 11 bases and J by 2 bases. The CDR3 nucleotides are TGTGCCGTTCCCTCGGGACAGGCTAACACCGGGGAGCTGTTTTTT. It specifies CAVPSGQANTGELFF.

The chain combines TRBV28 with TRBJ2-7; 8 positions match TRBD2. The V gene end was trimmed by 2 bases and the J gene end by 3 bases; junction bases not matched to a gene: 3. From germline, CDR1 is MDHEN and CDR2 SYDVKM. This CDR3 has 14 amino acids. CDR3: CASSLAGGFYEQYF. In DNA, the CDR3 is TGTGCCAGCAGTTTAGCGGGAGGATTCTACGAGCAGTACTTC.

The chain links TRBV5-5 to TRBJ1-6, with unresolved D. The CDR3 sequence is 12 residues long. Germline-derived CDR1 and CDR2 are SGHKS and YYEKEE (reference sequence). V was shortened by 4 bases and J by 11 bases, with 10 bases between the two germline ends. The CDR3 spells CASSPQVPPLHF. CDR3 in DNA: TGTGCCAGCAGCCCCCAGGTCCCACCCCTCCACTTT.

This clone was seen more than once but under ten times. The J gene is TRBJ2-7, the V gene TRBV27; 7 bases fit TRBD1. The CDR3 contains 14 residues. V shed 2 bases, J shed 3 bases, and the junction held 4 bases outside the gene matches. Looked up from germline, CDR1 is MNHEY and CDR2 is SMNVEV (reference sequence). The CDR3 region is CASSLRQGSYEQYF. The DNA for the CDR3 is TGTGCCAGCAGTTTAAGACAGGGAAGCTACGAGCAGTACTTC.

V is TRBV5-1 and J is TRBJ2-3; 11 nucleotides agree with TRBD2. Germline trimming cut 0 bases from V and 3 bases from J; bases unmatched to any gene: 9. CDR1 is SGHRS and CDR2 is YFSETQ in the germline V gene. This CDR3 has 18 residues. The CDR3 protein is CASSLERLAGSTTDTQYF. Here the CDR3 DNA reads TGCGCCAGCAGCTTGGAGAGACTAGCGGGATCCACAACAGATACGCAGTATTTT.

The chain is built from TRBV2 and TRBJ1-5, with TRBD1 as a possible D gene (6 bases). This CDR3 has 13 residues. Germline-derived CDR1 and CDR2 are SNHLY and FYNNEI. Trimming shortened V by 7 bases and J by 10 bases, and 17 bases separated the two germline ends. The CDR3 coding sequence is TGTGCCAGCACCGGGGGGCTATTAGGTCCCCAGCATTTT. It translates to CASTGGLLGPQHF.

The chain's CDR3 is CASQTQEYSPLHF. The CDR3 nucleotides are TGTGCCAGCCAAACCCAGGAATATTCACCCCTCCACTTT. The V and J genes are TRBV6-5 and TRBJ1-6; D call uncertain. The germline V gene encodes CDR1 MNHEY and CDR2 SVGAGI. Trimming removed 8 bases at V and 8 bases at J, with 13 bases between. This CDR3 comprises 13 residues.

The chain links TRBV19 to TRBJ2-2; D perhaps matches TRBD1 (7 bases). V was cut by 8 bases and J by 3 bases, with 16 bases left in between. CDR1 and CDR2 (germline): LNHDA, SQIVND (reference sequence). This CDR3 comprises 15 residues. CDR3 sequence: CASVKGAGYTGELFF. The CDR3 DNA follows: TGTGCCAGTGTTAAGGGGGCGGGGTACACCGGGGAGCTGTTTTTT.

The chain joins TRBV3-1 (or the pseudogene TRBV3-2) to TRBJ2-5; D remains unclear. Trimming removed 1 base at V and 2 bases at J, with 14 bases between. The CDR3 totals 16 residues. Germline CDR1 LGHDT, CDR2 YNNKEL (reference sequence). CDR3 nucleotides: TGTGCCAGCAGCCAAGTAACCCGAAGAGAACAAGAGACCCAGTACTTC. This translates into CASSQVTRREQETQYF.

The V and J genes are TRBV6-5 and TRBJ1-5, with TRBD1 matching 7 bases. CDR3 length equals 15 residues. Germline CDR1 is MNHEY and CDR2 is SVGAGI. V shed 6 bases, J shed 6 bases, and the junction held 11 bases outside the gene matches. CDR3 DNA: TGTGCCAGCAGACCAGGGACAGCTGGGGGTCAGCCCCAGCATTTT. It specifies CASRPGTAGGQPQHF.

The gene calls are TRBV3-1 (or the pseudogene TRBV3-2) and TRBJ2-3, with unresolved D. The CDR3 is 14 residues long. Trimming shortened V by 0 bases and J by 5 bases, and 9 bases separated the two germline ends. CDR1 is LGHDT, CDR2 YNNKEL, per germline (reference sequence). For the CDR3, the DNA is TGTGCCAGCAGCCAAGAATACCAGTTAGATACGCAGTATTTT. Translation gives CASSQEYQLDTQYF.

This clone was counted once. V and J are TRBV7-3 and TRBJ2-7; TRBD1 agrees at 8 bases. V lost 2 bases and J lost 6; bases outside the gene matches: 6. Germline assignment: CDR1 SGHTA and CDR2 FQGTGA. CDR3 length: 14 residues. CDR3 DNA: TGTGCCAGCAGCTTATATGACAGGGGCAGCGAGCAGTACTTC. Translation gives CASSLYDRGSEQYF.

This chain links TRBV24-1 with TRBJ1-1; TRBD1 agrees at 9 bases. The CDR3 is 10 residues long. V lost 7 bases to trimming and J lost 11 bases; unmatched junction nucleotides: 1. The germline gives CDR1 KGHDR, CDR2 SFDVKD. The CDR3: CATRGQGAFF. The CDR3 DNA reads TGTGCCACCAGAGGACAGGGGGCTTTCTTT.

The J gene is TRBJ1-2, the V gene TRBV28, with TRBD1 matching over 7 bases. In germline, CDR1 is MDHEN, CDR2 SYDVKM. V was clipped by 2 bases and J by 7 bases; unmatched bases: 7. This CDR3 comprises 14 residues. The CDR3 spells CASSLDRVGGGYTF. DNA for the CDR3: TGTGCCAGCAGTTTAGACAGGGTAGGTGGTGGCTACACCTTC.

Notes on this clone: Other DNA sequences of this sample code for an identical CDR3. The chain has TRBV28 and TRBJ2-7; 10 bases match TRBD2. CDR1 is MDHEN and CDR2 is SYDVKM in the germline V gene. With 4 bases clipped from V and 1 base from J, the junction kept 4 bases outside the gene matches. The CDR3 loop spans 15 amino acids. CDR3 amino acids: CASSSPSGGSYEQYF. The CDR3, as DNA: TGTGCCAGCAGTTCCCCTAGCGGGGGATCCTACGAGCAGTACTTC.

This rearrangement joins TRBV27 to TRBJ1-6, with TRBD1 as a possible D gene (5 bases). With 6 bases removed from V and 6 bases from J, the gap between germline ends came to 9 bases. The CDR3 loop spans 13 amino acids. Germline-derived CDR1 and CDR2 are MNHEY and SMNVEV (reference sequence). The chain's CDR3 is CASRGLINSPLHF. CDR3 bases: TGTGCCAGCAGGGGACTGATTAATTCACCCCTCCACTTT.

This CDR3 reads CATSDMRQVDNEQFF. The CDR3 DNA reads as TGTGCCACCAGTGATATGAGACAGGTGGACAATGAGCAGTTCTTC. V and J are TRBV24-1 and TRBJ2-1; the D gene is possibly TRBD1 (6 bases). Germline values: CDR1 KGHDR, CDR2 SFDVKD. Trimming shortened V by 3 bases and J by 5 bases, and 13 bases separated the two germline ends. The CDR3 sequence is 15 residues long.